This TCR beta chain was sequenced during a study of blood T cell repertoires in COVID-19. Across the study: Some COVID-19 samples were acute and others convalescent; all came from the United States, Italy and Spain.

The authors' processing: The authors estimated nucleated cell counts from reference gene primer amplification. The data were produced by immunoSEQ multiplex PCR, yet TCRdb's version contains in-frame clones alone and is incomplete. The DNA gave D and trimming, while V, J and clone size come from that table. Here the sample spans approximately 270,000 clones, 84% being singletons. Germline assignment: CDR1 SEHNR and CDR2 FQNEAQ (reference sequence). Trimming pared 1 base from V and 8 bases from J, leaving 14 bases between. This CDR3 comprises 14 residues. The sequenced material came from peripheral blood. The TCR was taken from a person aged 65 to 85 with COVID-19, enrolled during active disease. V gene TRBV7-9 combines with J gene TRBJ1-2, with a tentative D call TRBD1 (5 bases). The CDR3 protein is CASSLGQGWTGYTF. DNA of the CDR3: TGTGCCAGCAGCTTAGGTCAGGGATGGACCGGCTACACCTTC.